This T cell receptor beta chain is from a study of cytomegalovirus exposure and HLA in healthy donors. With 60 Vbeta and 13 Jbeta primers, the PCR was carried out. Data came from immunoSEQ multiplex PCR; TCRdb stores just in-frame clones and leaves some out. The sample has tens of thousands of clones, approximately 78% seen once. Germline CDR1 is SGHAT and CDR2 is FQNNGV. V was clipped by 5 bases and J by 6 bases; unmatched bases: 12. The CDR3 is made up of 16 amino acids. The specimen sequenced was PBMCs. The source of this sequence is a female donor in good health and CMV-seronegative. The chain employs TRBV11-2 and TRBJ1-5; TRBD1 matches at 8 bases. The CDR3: CASSQQPAGGGQPQHF. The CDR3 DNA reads TGTGCCAGCAGCCAGCAGCCCGCAGGGGGCGGTCAGCCCCAGCATTTT.